The 14 T cell receptor beta chains below all came from one sample that was sequenced in a study of cytomegalovirus exposure and HLA in healthy donors. Only in-frame clones appear in the TCRdb table, and some are missing; sequencing was by immunoSEQ multiplex PCR. The sample consists of some 84,000 clones, under 95% of them appearing once. Sequencing input: PBMCs. All receptors derive from a man aged 25-45 years in good health and CMV-seronegative.

V and J are TRBV12-2 and TRBJ2-5; no check of the table's D call, TRBD1, against the DNA was made. TRBV12-2 is a pseudogene locus. This CDR3 has 16 amino acids. The CDR3 nucleotides are TGTGCAAGTCGCCTAGGGTACAGGGGGGCACAGGAGACCCAGTACTTC. Residues: CASRLGYRGAQETQYF.

The chain couples TRBV7-2 to TRBJ2-2; D is perhaps TRBD1 (6 bases). Per germline, CDR1 SGHTA and CDR2 FQGNSA. This CDR3 comprises 15 residues. Deletions cut 5 bases from V and 0 bases from J, with 10 bases between. CDR3 sequence reads: CASSQRTANTGELFF. CDR3 DNA: TGTGCCAGCAGCCAGAGGACAGCGAACACCGGGGAGCTGTTTTTT.

The chain links TRBV6-6 to TRBJ2-7, with D perhaps matching TRBD2 (6 bases). V dropped 0 bases and J dropped 4 bases, with 16 bases sitting between them. The CDR3 is 16 residues long. Germline V CDR1 and CDR2: MNHNY, SVGAGI (reference sequence). The CDR3 sequence is CASSYSVGGAIYEQYF. Here the CDR3 DNA reads TGTGCCAGCAGTTACTCGGTCGGGGGTGCAATATACGAGCAGTACTTC.

The rearrangement uses TRBV15 and TRBJ1-3; no reliable D call. This CDR3 has 16 residues. V was cut by 2 bases and J by 0 bases, with 11 bases left in between. Germline lookup yields CDR1 LNHNV and CDR2 YYDKDF (reference sequence). The CDR3 loop reads CATSRQRPSSGNTIYF. The CDR3 DNA reads TGTGCCACCAGCAGACAGAGGCCTAGCTCTGGAAACACCATATATTTT.

The genes are TRBV5-8 and TRBJ2-3; 7 nucleotides match TRBD1. The CDR3 is 15 amino acids. The V gene's germline CDR1 is SGHTS and CDR2 YDEGEE. V was pared by 3 bases and J by 0 bases, with 4 bases of the junction left unmatched. The CDR3: CASSSRQGSTDTQYF. DNA for the CDR3: TGTGCCAGCAGCTCGCGACAGGGTAGCACAGATACGCAGTATTTT. The full variable domain, with the rest looked up from reference TRBV5-8 and TRBJ2-3, is EAGVTQSPTHLIKTRGQQATLRCSPISGHTSVYWYQQALGLGLQFLLWYDEGEERNRGNFPPRFSGRQFPNYSSELNVNALELEDSALYLCASSSRQGSTDTQYFGPGTRLTVL.

The genes are TRBV30 and TRBJ1-5; possibly TRBD1 for D (6 bases). Trimming removed 7 bases at V and 4 bases at J, with 17 bases between. This CDR3 has 14 residues. CDR1 is GTSNPN, CDR2 SVGIG, per germline (reference sequence). The CDR3 bases are TGTGCCTTCGATTCCGGGACACGTAATCAGCCCCAGCATTTT. It codes for CAFDSGTRNQPQHF.

This clone turned up a few times. The rearrangement uses TRBV6-4 and TRBJ2-3, with 11 nucleotides matching TRBD2. The CDR3 consists of 15 residues. V was pared by 6 bases and J by 3 bases, with 5 bases of the junction left unmatched. Germline V gene sequence: CDR1 MRHNA, CDR2 SNTAGT. This CDR3 is CASSGSGGATDTQYF. The CDR3 nucleotides are TGTGCCAGCAGCGGTAGCGGGGGGGCAACAGATACGCAGTATTTT.

This rearrangement joins TRBV5-1 to TRBJ2-1, with 9 bases matching TRBD2. The V segment lost 3 bases and the J segment 2 bases; nucleotides outside the gene matches: 3. The CDR3 totals 15 residues. Germline CDR1 reads SGHRS; CDR2 reads YFSETQ. DNA for the CDR3: TGCGCCAGCAGCTCTAGCGGGATTACCTACAATGAGCAGTTCTTC. Its translation: CASSSSGITYNEQFF.

The sample holds one count of this clone. The chain has TRBV5-1 and TRBJ2-5; D unresolved. Trimming removed 0 bases at V and 4 bases at J, with 10 bases between. CDR1 is SGHRS, CDR2 YFSETQ, per germline. The CDR3 consists of 14 residues. Here the CDR3 DNA reads TGCGCCAGCAGCTTGGGGCAGTTGGTAGAGACCCAGTACTTC. It is translated as CASSLGQLVETQYF.

The chain has TRBV5-6 and TRBJ1-1, with 7 bases lining up with TRBD1. Per the germline V gene, CDR1 is SGHDT and CDR2 is YYEEEE. The V gene end was trimmed by 2 bases and the J gene end by 11 bases; junction bases not matched to a gene: 12. The CDR3 has 14 residues. CDR3 sequence reads: CASSLKSWTGDAFF. The CDR3 DNA reads TGTGCCAGCAGCTTAAAATCGTGGACAGGCGATGCTTTCTTT. Full variable domain (rest looked up from reference TRBV5-6 and TRBJ1-1): DAGVTQSPTHLIKTRGQQVTLRCSPKSGHDTVSWYQQALGQGPQFIFQYYEEEERQRGNFPDRFSGHQFPNYSSELNVNALLLGDSALYLCASSLKSWTGDAFFGQGTRLTVV.

The V and J genes are TRBV5-6 and TRBJ2-2; perhaps TRBD2 as D (6 bases). In germline, CDR1 is SGHDT, CDR2 YYEEEE. The CDR3 sequence is 13 residues long. V lost 6 bases and J lost 6, with 12 bases in between. The CDR3 protein is CASTTGLSGELFF. CDR3 nucleotides: TGTGCCAGCACGACGGGACTCTCCGGGGAGCTGTTTTTT.

J is TRBJ2-4 and V is TRBV25-1; a possible D gene is TRBD1 (5 bases). The V gene's germline CDR1 is MGHDK and CDR2 SYGVNS. Between the trimmed V and J ends, which lost 5 bases and 7 bases, there was a span of 9 bases. The CDR3 spans 12 residues. The CDR3 DNA sequence: TGTGCCAGCAGTCGCGCAGGGAACATTCAGTACTTC. Protein: CASSRAGNIQYF.

This CDR3 is CASSYRQGASTDTQYF. Written as DNA, the CDR3 is TGTGCCAGCAGCTACCGACAGGGGGCTAGCACAGATACGCAGTATTTT. The rearrangement links TRBV5-5 to TRBJ2-3; 10 bases fit TRBD1. The V gene end was trimmed by 3 bases and the J gene end by 0 bases; junction bases not matched to a gene: 4. CDR1 is SGHKS, CDR2 YYEKEE, per germline (reference sequence). The CDR3 totals 16 residues.

This clone is a singleton in its sample. The chain combines TRBV27 with TRBJ1-2; 10 positions match TRBD1. V lost 5 bases and J lost 3; bases outside the gene matches: 9. In germline, CDR1 is MNHEY, CDR2 SMNVEV (reference sequence). CDR3 length equals 16 residues. The CDR3 region has the DNA TGTGCCAGCAGTACCACGGGACAGGGGTTTGACTATGGCTACACCTTC. The encoded protein is CASSTTGQGFDYGYTF.